These 13 T cell receptor beta chains were all obtained from the same sample, sequenced in a study of T cell responses to AZD1222 COVID-19 vaccine. Method: immunoSEQ multiplex PCR; TCRdb's copy keeps in-frame clones and lacks some. The data contain 110,000 to 150,000 clones, 88% of them singletons. Source: peripheral blood, taken 28 days after the second AZD1222 dose. Receptor source: an adult who received the AZD1222 COVID-19 vaccine.

This sequence joins TRBV7-2 and TRBJ1-5; TRBD1 aligns across 8 bases. Germline V CDR1 and CDR2: SGHTA, FQGNSA. This CDR3 contains 14 residues. The ends lost 4 bases at V and 7 bases at J; junction bases unmatched: 6. The CDR3 loop is CASSYGQGRQPQHF. The CDR3 nucleotides are TGTGCCAGCAGCTACGGACAGGGTCGACAGCCCCAGCATTTT.

This rearrangement joins TRBV19 to TRBJ2-2; TRBD1 matches 7 bases. CDR1 is LNHDA and CDR2 is SQIVND in the germline V gene (reference sequence). This CDR3 has 14 residues. The J segment lost 2 bases and the V segment lost 8 bases, leaving 5 bases of the junction unmatched. The CDR3, as DNA: TGTGCCAGTTCGGACAGGCCAAACACCGGGGAGCTGTTTTTT. Protein: CASSDRPNTGELFF.

Here the CDR3 DNA reads TGTGCCAGCAATGAGCGGGACACCGGGGAGCTGTTTTTT. Protein: CASNERDTGELFF. This rearrangement joins TRBV3-1 (or the pseudogene TRBV3-2) to TRBJ2-2; tentatively, D is TRBD2 (6 bases). Germline CDR1 and CDR2: LGHDT and YNNKEL (reference sequence). The length of the CDR3 is 13 residues. V was clipped by 7 bases and J by 3 bases, with 9 bases between them.

The chain uses TRBV28 and TRBJ1-5, with 10 bases that match TRBD1. The CDR3 length is 14 residues. Per the germline V gene, CDR1 is MDHEN and CDR2 is SYDVKM. The J segment lost 6 bases and the V segment lost 5 bases, leaving 4 bases of the junction unmatched. CDR3 nucleotides: TGTGCCAGCAGTCCGGGGACAGGGGCTCAGCCCCAGCATTTT. Amino acids: CASSPGTGAQPQHF.

The CDR3 reads CAIGLAKNPDTQYF. As DNA, the CDR3 is TGTGCCATCGGACTAGCGAAGAACCCAGATACGCAGTATTTT. The V gene is TRBV10-3, the J gene TRBJ2-3, with 9 bases that match TRBD2. The CDR3 covers 14 residues. Germline lookup yields CDR1 ENHRY and CDR2 SYGVKD. The ends lost 8 bases at V and 4 bases at J; junction bases unmatched: 7.

V and J are TRBV7-3 and TRBJ1-2; no firm D call. This CDR3 comprises 11 residues. Germline lookup yields CDR1 SGHTA and CDR2 FQGTGA. Trimming took off 3 bases at V and 8 bases at J, with 7 bases between the two ends. The CDR3 nucleotides read TGTGCCAGCAGCTTCCCTTTCGGCTACACCTTC. It specifies CASSFPFGYTF.

The gene calls are TRBV6-6 and TRBJ1-5; a weak D match, TRBD1 (5 bases). CDR1 and CDR2 from the germline V gene are MNHNY and SVGAGI (reference sequence). This CDR3 comprises 16 residues. V was cut by 5 bases and J by 8 bases, with 22 bases left in between. The CDR3 DNA follows: TGTGCCAGCAGTCCCCGGGACTCCCTCGTAGGGGAGCCCCAGCATTTT. Encoded protein: CASSPRDSLVGEPQHF.

This rearrangement joins TRBV6-6 to TRBJ2-1; D is perhaps TRBD2 (6 bases). Germline V gene sequence: CDR1 MNHNY, CDR2 SVGAGI (reference sequence). The CDR3 consists of 16 residues. V gave up 0 bases and J gave up 1 base, with 10 bases separating them. The DNA of the CDR3 is TGTGCCAGCAGTTACTCGGGGCGGGGATCCTACAATGAGCAGTTCTTC. Protein product: CASSYSGRGSYNEQFF.

The chain employs TRBV7-9 and TRBJ1-2; D is perhaps TRBD1 (6 bases). The germline CDR1 and CDR2 sequences are SEHNR and FQNEAQ (reference sequence). CDR3 size: 11 residues. V dropped 7 bases and J dropped 8 bases, with 11 bases sitting between them. CDR3 residues: CASTTGGGYTF. In nucleotides, the CDR3 is TGTGCCAGCACGACAGGAGGGGGCTACACCTTC.

This clone showed up just a few times. The chain carries TRBV5-4 and TRBJ1-1, with 7 bases identical to TRBD1. Germline CDR1 and CDR2: SGHNT and YYREEE (reference sequence). The CDR3 has 13 residues. V lost 0 bases to trimming and J lost 10 bases; unmatched junction nucleotides: 6. CDR3: CASSLEGALLAFF. CDR3 in DNA: TGTGCCAGCAGCTTGGAGGGGGCGCTACTAGCTTTCTTT.

J is TRBJ2-5 and V is TRBV4-3; D gene ambiguous. Trimming took off 0 bases at V and 1 base at J, with 9 bases between the two ends. The CDR3 runs to 15 residues. Germline values: CDR1 LGHNA, CDR2 YSLEER. CDR3: CASSQDRRTQETQYF. In DNA, the CDR3 is TGCGCCAGCAGCCAAGATCGGCGGACCCAAGAGACCCAGTACTTC.

This clone has just a few counts. As DNA, the CDR3 is TGTGCCAGTAAGGGACTAGCGGGAGGGCATGAGCAGTTCTTC. This codes for CASKGLAGGHEQFF. V is TRBV19 and J is TRBJ2-1, with 16 bases matching TRBD2. Germline CDR1 is LNHDA and CDR2 is SQIVND (reference sequence). The V and J ends lost 7 bases and 8 bases, in that order; junction bases with no gene match: 2. CDR3 length: 14 amino acids.

The chain links TRBV7-2 to TRBJ2-5; tentatively, D is TRBD1 (5 bases). Germline values: CDR1 SGHTA, CDR2 FQGNSA. This CDR3 region has 13 residues. V lost 1 base and J lost 6, with 9 bases in between. The CDR3 DNA sequence: TGTGCCAGCAGCTTAGTTGGGGCACAGACCCAGTACTTC. Translation gives CASSLVGAQTQYF. The full variable domain, completed using reference TRBV7-2 and TRBJ2-5, is GAGVSQSPSNKVTEKGKDVELRCDPISGHTALYWYRQSLGQGLEFLIYFQGNSAPDKSGLPSDRFSAERTGGSVSTLTIQRTQQEDSAVYLCASSLVGAQTQYFGPGTRLLVL.